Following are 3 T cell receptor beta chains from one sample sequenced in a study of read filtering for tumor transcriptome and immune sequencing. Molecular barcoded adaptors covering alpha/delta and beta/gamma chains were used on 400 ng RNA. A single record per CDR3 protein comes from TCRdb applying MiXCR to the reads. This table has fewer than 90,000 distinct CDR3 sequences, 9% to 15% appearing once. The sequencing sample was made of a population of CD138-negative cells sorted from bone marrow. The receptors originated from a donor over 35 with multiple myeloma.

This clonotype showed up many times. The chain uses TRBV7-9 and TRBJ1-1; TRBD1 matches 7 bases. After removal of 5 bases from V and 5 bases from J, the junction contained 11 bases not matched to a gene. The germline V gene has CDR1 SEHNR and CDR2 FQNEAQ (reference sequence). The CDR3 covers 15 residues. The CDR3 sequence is CASSPRQGGWTEAFF. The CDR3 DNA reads TGTGCCAGCAGCCCCCGACAGGGCGGGTGGACTGAAGCTTTCTTT.

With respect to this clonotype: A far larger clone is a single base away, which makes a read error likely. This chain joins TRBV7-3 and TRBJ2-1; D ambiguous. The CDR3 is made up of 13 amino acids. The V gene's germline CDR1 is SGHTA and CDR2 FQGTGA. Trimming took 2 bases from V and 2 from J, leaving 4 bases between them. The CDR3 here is CASSLEPYNEQFF. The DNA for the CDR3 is TGTGCCAGCAGCTTAGAGCCCTACAATGAGCAGTTCTTC.

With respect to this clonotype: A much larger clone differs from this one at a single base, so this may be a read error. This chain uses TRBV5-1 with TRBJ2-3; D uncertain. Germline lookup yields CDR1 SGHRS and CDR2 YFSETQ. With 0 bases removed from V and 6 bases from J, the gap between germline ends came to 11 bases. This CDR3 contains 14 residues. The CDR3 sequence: CASSLAAAADTQYF. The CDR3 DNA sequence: TGCGCCAGCAGCTTGGCGGCGGCAGCCGATACGCAGTATTTT.